This T cell receptor beta chain came from a study of T cell responses to AZD1222 COVID-19 vaccine. Study observations and caveats: Seropositivity was recorded at baseline in only a handful of AZD1222 recipients. In a largely white British group with more females than males, clonal diversity was possibly underestimated. Of spike-specific TCRs, nearly half reportedly target regions left unmutated in variants. Regions 160-218 and 743-854 dominated among vaccine-associated CD4 TCRs spanning spike.

The V end lost 3 bases, the J end lost 4 bases, and 22 bases lay between the germline ends. The CDR3 has 17 residues. Looked up from germline, CDR1 is SGDLS and CDR2 is YYNGEE. With respect to this clone: Its specificity is not known.

Measured with immunoSEQ multiplex PCR; TCRdb has only the in-frame clones, and not every one. The data contain 100,000 to 150,000 clones, more than 70% of them singletons. The chain recombines TRBV9 with TRBJ1-2; TRBD1 is a possible D gene (6 bases). Sequenced here: peripheral blood, sampled on day 0 of AZD1222 vaccination. This receptor was identified in an adult in good health. The CDR3 reads CASSGSSGGRSGYGYTF. CDR3 nucleotide sequence: TGTGCCAGCAGCGGGTCCTCCGGGGGGCGGTCCGGCTATGGCTACACCTTC. The full variable domain, in which reference TRBV9 and TRBJ1-2 provide the parts outside the CDR3, is DSGVTQTPKHLITATGQRVTLRCSPRSGDLSVYWYQQSLDQGLQFLIQYYNGEERAKGNILERFSAQQFPDLHSELNLSSLELGDSALYFCASSGSSGGRSGYGYTFGSGTRLTVV.